This T cell receptor (beta chain) was captured in a study of blood T cell repertoires in COVID-19. In the study overall: Specimens from acute and convalescent COVID-19 originated in the United States, Italy and Spain. PBMCs, B-cell-depleted T cells, or T cells provided the cDNA or gDNA that made up the material.

Per the original data handling: Researchers report that nucleated cell counts were estimated from reference gene primer amplification. Data came from immunoSEQ multiplex PCR; TCRdb stores just in-frame clones and leaves some out. Clone size and V and J calls were adopted from that table, with D and trimming inferred from the DNA. The data hold approximately 360,000 clones, with around 90% observed a single time. Germline CDR1 is MNHEY and CDR2 is SVGAGI. There are 14 residues in the CDR3. The ends were cut back, 5 bases at V and 7 bases at J, with 18 bases in the middle. This TCR derives from a man aged 35-49 years with acute or convalescent COVID-19. Specimen: peripheral blood. The chain links TRBV6-5 to TRBJ2-7, with D perhaps TRBD1 (6 bases). DNA of the CDR3: TGTGCCAGCAGTCGCGGACAGCCCCGTGGGGAGCAGTACTTC. Residues: CASSRGQPRGEQYF.